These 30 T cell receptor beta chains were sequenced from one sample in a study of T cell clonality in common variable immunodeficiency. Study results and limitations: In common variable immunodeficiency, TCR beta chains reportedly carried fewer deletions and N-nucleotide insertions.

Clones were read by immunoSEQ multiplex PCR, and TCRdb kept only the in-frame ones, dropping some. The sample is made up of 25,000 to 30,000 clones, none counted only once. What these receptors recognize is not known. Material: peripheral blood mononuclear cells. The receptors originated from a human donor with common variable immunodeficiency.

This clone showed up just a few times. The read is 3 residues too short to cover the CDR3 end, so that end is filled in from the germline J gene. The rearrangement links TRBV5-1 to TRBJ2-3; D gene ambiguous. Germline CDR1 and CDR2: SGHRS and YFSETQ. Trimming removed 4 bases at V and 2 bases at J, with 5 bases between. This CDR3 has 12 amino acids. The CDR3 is CASSPDTDTQYF. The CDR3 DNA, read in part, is TGCGCCAGCAGCCCAGACACAGATACG. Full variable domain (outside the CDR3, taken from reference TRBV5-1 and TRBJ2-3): KAGVTQTPRYLIKTRGQQVTLSCSPISGHRSVSWYQQTPGQGLQFLFEYFSETQRNKGNFPGRFSGRQFSNSRSEMNVSTLELGDSALYLCASSPDTDTQYFGPGTRLTVL.

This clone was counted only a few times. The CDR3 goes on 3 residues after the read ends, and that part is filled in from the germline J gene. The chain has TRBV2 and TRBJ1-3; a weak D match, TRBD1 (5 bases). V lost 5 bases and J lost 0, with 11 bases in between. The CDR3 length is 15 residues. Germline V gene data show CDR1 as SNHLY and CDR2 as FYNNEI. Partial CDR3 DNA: TGTGCCAGCAGTTCTGGGGCAAACTCTGGAAACACC. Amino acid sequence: CASSSGANSGNT. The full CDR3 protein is CASSSGANSGNTIYF.

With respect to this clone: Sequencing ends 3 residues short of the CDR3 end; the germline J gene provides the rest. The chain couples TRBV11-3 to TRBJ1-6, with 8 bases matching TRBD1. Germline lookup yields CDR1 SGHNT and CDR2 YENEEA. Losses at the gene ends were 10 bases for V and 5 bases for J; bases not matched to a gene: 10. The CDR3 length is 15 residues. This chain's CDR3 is CATPLWDRNNSPLHF. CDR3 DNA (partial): TGTGCCACCCCCCTTTGGGACAGGAATAATTCACCC.

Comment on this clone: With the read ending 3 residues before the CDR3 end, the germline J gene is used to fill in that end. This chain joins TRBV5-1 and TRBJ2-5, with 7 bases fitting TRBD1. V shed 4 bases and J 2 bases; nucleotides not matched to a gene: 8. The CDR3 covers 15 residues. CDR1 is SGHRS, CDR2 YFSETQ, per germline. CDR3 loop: CASSPGTATQETQYF. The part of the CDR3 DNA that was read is TGCGCCAGCAGCCCCGGGACAGCTACTCAAGAGACC.

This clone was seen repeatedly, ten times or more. CDR3 sequence reads: CSVDQGAPNYGYTF. The sequenced CDR3 bases are TGCAGCGTTGATCAGGGGGCGCCTAACTATGGC. V usage is TRBV29-1 and J usage is TRBJ1-2, with 8 bases identical to TRBD1. The CDR3 is cut off 3 residues early in the read; its end comes from the germline J gene. J was trimmed by 0 bases and V by 3 bases; bases with no gene match: 3. There are 14 residues in the CDR3. Germline CDR1 is SQVTM and CDR2 is ANQGSEA. Variable domain in full (rest from reference TRBV29-1 and TRBJ1-2): SAVISQKPSRDICQRGTSLTIQCQVDSQVTMMFWYRQQPGQSLTLIATANQGSEATYESGFVIDKFPISRPNLTFSTLTVSNMSPEDSSIYLCSVDQGAPNYGYTFGSGTRLTVV.

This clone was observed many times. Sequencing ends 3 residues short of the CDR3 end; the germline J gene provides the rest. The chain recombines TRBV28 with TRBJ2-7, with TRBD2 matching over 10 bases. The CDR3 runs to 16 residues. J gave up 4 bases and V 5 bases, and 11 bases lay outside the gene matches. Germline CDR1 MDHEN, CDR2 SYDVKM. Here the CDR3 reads CASSAPSSGRGYEQYF. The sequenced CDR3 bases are TGTGCCAGCAGTGCCCCATCTAGCGGGAGAGGGTACGAG.

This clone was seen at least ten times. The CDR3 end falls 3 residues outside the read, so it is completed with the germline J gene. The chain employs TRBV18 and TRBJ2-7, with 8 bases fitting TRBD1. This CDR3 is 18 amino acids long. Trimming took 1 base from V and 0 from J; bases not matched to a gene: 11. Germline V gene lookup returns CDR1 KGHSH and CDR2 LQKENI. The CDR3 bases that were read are TGTGCCAGCTCACCACTCGGGAGTCGGACAGGGAGCTCCTACGAG. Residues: CASSPLGSRTGSSYE. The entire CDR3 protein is CASSPLGSRTGSSYEQYF.

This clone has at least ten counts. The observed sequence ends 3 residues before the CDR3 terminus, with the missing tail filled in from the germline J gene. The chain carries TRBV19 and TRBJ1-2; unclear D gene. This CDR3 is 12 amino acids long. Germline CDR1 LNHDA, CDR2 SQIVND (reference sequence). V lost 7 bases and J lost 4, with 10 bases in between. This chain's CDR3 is CASTSGSYGYTF. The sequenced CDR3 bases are TGTGCCAGTACATCCGGGTCCTATGGC.

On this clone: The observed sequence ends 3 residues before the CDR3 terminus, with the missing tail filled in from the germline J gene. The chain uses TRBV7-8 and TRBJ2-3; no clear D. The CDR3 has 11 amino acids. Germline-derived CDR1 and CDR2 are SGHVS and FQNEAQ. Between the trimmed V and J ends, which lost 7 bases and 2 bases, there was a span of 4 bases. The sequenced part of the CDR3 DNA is TGTGCCAGCACCCTCACAGATACG. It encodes CASTLTDT. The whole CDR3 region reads CASTLTDTQYF.

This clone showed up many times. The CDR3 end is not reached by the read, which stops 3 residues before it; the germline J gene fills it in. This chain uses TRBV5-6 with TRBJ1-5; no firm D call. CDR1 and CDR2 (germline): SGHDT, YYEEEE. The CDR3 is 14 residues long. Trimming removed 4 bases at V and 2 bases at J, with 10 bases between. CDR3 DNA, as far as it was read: TGTGCCAGCAGCCACGGAGCGGGCAATCAGCCC. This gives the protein CASSHGAGNQP. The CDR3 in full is CASSHGAGNQPQHF.

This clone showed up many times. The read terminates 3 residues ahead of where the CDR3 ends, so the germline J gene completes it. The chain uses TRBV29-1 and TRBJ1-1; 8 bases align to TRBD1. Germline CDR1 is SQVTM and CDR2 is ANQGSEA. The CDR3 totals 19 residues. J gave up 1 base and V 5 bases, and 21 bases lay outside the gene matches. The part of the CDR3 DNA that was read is TGCAGCGTTAGTAGGGGATACCGCTCAACAGGGGGATGGAACACTGAA. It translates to CSVSRGYRSTGGWNTE. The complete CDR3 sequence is CSVSRGYRSTGGWNTEAFF.

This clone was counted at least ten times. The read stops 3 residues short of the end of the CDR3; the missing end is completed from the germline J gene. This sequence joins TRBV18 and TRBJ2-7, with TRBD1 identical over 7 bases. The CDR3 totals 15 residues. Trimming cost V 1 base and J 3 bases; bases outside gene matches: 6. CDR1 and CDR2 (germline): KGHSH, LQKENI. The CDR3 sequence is CASSPLDRVIYEQYF. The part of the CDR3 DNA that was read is TGTGCCAGCTCACCACTTGACAGGGTTATCTACGAG. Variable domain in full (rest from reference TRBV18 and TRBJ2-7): NAGVMQNPRHLVRRRGQEARLRCSPMKGHSHVYWYRQLPEEGLKFMVYLQKENIIDESGMPKERFSAEFPKEGPSILRIQQVVRGDSAAYFCASSPLDRVIYEQYFGPGTRLTVT.

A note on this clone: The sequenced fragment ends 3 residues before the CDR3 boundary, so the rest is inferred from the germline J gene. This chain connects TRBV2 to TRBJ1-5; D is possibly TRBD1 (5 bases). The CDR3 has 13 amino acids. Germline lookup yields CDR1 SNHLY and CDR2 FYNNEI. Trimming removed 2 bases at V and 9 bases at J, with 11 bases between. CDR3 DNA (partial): TGTGCCAGCAGTGAACCGGGGGAGGGGCCC. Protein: CASSEPGEGP. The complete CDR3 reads CASSEPGEGPQHF. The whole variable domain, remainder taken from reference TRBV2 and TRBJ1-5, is EPEVTQTPSHQVTQMGQEVILRCVPISNHLYFYWYRQILGQKVEFLVSFYNNEISEKSEIFDDQFSVERPDGSNFTLKIRSTKLEDSAMYFCASSEPGEGPQHFGDGTRLSIL.

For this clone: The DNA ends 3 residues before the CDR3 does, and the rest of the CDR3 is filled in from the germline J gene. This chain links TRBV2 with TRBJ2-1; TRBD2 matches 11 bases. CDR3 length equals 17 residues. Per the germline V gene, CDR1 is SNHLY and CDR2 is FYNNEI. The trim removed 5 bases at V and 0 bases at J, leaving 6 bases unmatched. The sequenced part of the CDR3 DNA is TGTGCCAGCAGTTTTAAACTAGCGGGGGCCTCCTACAATGAG. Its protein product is CASSFKLAGASYNE. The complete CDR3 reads CASSFKLAGASYNEQFF.

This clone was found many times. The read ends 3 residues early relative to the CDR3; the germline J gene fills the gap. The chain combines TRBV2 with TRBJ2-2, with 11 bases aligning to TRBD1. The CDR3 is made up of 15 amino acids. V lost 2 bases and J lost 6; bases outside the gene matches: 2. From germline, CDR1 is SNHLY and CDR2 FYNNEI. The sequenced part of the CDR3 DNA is TGTGCCAGCAGTGAATTGGGACAGGGGGCCGGGGAG. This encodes CASSELGQGAGE. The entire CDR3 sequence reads CASSELGQGAGELFF.

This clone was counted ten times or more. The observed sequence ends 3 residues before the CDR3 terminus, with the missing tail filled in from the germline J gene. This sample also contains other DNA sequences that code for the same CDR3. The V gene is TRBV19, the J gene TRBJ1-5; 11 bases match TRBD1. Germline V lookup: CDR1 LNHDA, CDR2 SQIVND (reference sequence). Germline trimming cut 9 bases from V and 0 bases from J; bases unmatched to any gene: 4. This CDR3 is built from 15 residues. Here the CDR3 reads CASRDRGYSNQPQHF. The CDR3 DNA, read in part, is TGTGCCAGCCGGGACAGGGGGTATAGCAATCAGCCC.

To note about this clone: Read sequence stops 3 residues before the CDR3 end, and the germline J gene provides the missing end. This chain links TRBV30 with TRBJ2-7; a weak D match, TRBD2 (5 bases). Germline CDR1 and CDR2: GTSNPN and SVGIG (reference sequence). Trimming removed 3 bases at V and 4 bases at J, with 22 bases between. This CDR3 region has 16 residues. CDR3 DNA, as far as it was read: TGTGCCTGGAGCCCCCTGTACCGAGGGCGCAGATACGAG. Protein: CAWSPLYRGRRYE. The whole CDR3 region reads CAWSPLYRGRRYEQYF.

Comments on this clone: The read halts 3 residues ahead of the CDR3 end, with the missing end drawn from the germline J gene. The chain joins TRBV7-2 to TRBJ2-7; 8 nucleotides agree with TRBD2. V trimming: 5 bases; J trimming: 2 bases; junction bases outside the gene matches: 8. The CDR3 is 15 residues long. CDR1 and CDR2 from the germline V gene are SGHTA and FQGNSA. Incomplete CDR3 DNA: TGTGCCAGCAGCCCACATAGCGGGACCGCCTACGAG. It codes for CASSPHSGTAYE. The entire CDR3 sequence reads CASSPHSGTAYEQYF.

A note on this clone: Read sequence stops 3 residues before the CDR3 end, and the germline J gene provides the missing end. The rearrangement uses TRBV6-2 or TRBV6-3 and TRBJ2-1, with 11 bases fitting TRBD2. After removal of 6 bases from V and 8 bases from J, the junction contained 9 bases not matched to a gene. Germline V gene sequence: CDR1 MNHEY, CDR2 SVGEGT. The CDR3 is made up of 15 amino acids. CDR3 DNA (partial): TGTGCCAGCAGGCTGCATGGACTAGCGGGCTATGAG. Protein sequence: CASRLHGLAGYE. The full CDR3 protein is CASRLHGLAGYEQFF.

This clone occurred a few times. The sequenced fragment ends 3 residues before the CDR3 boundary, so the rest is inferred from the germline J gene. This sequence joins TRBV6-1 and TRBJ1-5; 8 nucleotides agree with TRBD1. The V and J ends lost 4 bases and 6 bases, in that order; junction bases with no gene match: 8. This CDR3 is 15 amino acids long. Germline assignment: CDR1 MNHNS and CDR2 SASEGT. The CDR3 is CASSVQLDRAQPQHF. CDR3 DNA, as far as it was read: TGTGCCAGCAGTGTTCAACTGGACAGGGCTCAGCCC.

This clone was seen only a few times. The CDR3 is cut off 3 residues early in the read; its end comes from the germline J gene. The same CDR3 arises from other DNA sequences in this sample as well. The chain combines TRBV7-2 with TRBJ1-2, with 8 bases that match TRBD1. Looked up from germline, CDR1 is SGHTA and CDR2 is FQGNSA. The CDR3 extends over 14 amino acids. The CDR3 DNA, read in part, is TGTGCCAGCAGCCCGGACAGGGCGTCGGCGGGC. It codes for CASSPDRASAG. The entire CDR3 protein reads CASSPDRASAGYTF.

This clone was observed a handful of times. The covered CDR3 bases are TGTGCCAGCAGAATGGACAGGGGGCCCTACGAG. This encodes CASRMDRGPYE. The whole CDR3 protein reads CASRMDRGPYEQYF. The chain employs TRBV2 and TRBJ2-7; 11 nucleotides match TRBD1. The sequenced fragment ends 3 residues before the CDR3 boundary, so the rest is inferred from the germline J gene. The CDR3 has 14 residues. CDR1 is SNHLY and CDR2 is FYNNEI in the germline V gene. V lost 6 bases and J lost 2; bases outside the gene matches: 3.

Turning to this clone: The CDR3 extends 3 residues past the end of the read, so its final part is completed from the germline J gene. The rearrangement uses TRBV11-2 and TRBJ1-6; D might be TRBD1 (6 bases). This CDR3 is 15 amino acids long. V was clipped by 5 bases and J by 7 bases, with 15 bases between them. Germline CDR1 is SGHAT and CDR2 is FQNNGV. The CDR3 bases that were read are TGTGCCAGCAGCGGTATCACAGGGTTAAATTCACCC. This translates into CASSGITGLNSP. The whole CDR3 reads CASSGITGLNSPLHF.

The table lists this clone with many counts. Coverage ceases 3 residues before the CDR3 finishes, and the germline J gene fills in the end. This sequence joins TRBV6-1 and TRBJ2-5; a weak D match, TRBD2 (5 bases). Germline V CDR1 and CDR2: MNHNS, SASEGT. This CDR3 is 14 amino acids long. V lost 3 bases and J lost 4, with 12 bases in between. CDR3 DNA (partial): TGTGCCAGCAGTGAGAGGTGGAGCGGAGAGACC. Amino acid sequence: CASSERWSGET. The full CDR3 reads CASSERWSGETQYF.

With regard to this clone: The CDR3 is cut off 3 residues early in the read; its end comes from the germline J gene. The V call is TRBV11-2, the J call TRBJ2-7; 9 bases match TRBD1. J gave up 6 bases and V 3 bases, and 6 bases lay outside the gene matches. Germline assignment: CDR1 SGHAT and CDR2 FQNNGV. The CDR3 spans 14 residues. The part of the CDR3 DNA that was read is TGTGCCAGCAGCTTGGACAGGGGACTGTTCGAG. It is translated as CASSLDRGLFE. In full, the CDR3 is CASSLDRGLFEQYF. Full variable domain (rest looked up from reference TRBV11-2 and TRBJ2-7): EAGVAQSPRYKIIEKRQSVAFWCNPISGHATLYWYQQILGQGPKLLIQFQNNGVVDDSQLPKDRFSAERLKGVDSTLKIQPAKLEDSAVYLCASSLDRGLFEQYFGPGTRLTVT.

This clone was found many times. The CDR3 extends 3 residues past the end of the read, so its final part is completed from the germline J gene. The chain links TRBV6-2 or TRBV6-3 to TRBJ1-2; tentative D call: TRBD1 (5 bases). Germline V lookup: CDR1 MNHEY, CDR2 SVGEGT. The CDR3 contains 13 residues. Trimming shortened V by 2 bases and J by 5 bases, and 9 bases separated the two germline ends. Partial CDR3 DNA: TGTGCCAGCAGTTACCAAGGGGCTTATGGC. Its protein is CASSYQGAYG. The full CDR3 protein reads CASSYQGAYGYTF.

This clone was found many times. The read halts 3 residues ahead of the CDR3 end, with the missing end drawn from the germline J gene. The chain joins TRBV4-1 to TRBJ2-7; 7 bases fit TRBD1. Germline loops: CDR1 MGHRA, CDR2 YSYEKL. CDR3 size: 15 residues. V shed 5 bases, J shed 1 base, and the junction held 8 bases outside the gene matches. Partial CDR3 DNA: TGCGCCAGCAGCGATCTACCGGGACAGTCCTACGAG. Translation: CASSDLPGQSYE. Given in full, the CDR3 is CASSDLPGQSYEQYF.

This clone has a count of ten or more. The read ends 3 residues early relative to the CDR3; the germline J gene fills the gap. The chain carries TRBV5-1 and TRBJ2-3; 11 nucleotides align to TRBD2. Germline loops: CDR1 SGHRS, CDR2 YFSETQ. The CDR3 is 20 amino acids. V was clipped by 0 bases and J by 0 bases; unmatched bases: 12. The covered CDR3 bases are TGCGCCAGCAGCTTGGGCTACAGACTAGCGGGGAAACCTAGCACAGATACG. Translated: CASSLGYRLAGKPSTDT. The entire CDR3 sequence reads CASSLGYRLAGKPSTDTQYF. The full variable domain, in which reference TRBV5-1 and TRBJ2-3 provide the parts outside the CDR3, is KAGVTQTPRYLIKTRGQQVTLSCSPISGHRSVSWYQQTPGQGLQFLFEYFSETQRNKGNFPGRFSGRQFSNSRSEMNVSTLELGDSALYLCASSLGYRLAGKPSTDTQYFGPGTRLTVL.

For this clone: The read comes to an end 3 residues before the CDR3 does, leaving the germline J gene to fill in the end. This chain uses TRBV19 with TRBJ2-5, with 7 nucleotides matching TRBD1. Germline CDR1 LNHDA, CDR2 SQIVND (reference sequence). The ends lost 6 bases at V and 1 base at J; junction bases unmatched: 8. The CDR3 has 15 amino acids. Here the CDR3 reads CASRPGQTFQETQYF. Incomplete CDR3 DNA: TGTGCCAGTAGGCCGGGACAGACCTTCCAAGAGACC.

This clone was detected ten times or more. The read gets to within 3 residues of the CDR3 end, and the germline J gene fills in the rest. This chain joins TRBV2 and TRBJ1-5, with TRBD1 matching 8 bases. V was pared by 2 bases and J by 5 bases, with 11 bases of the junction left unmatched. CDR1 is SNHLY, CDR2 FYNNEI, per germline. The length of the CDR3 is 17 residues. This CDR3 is CASSERGPDREDQPQHF. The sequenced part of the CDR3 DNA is TGTGCCAGCAGTGAAAGGGGACCGGACAGGGAGGATCAGCCC.